What follows is one T cell receptor beta chain and its context. It has no known antigen specificity. Base qualities are not provided; no much larger clone lies one nucleotide away. This sample was included in a study of CD8 T cells in Susac syndrome (dated by TCRdb to about 2019). Background on the whole study: Whether CD8+ T cell activation and differentiation in Susac syndrome was antigen driven was tested using repertoire sequencing. CD8+ T cell repertoire clonality was compared between about a dozen healthy donors, approximately 14 Susac syndrome patients and approximately 16 multiple sclerosis patients.

RNA was extracted using the RNeasy kit, and roughly 0.45 to 1 microgram was reverse transcribed with random hexamers. The immunoSEQ multiplex PCR assay, which covers 54 Vbeta and 13 Jbeta segments, was used to amplify TCR beta CDR3 regions. Bias from PCR amplification was corrected by using a synthetic template baseline for primer optimization and for computational correction. From the authors' description of their analysis: Reads were assigned to V, D and J genes according to IMGT and analyzed in immunoSEQ Analyzer, with only productive sequences retained. Clonality was calculated as one minus the Shannon entropy normalized by log2 of the number of productive unique sequences. For each patient and control, public and private clones were evaluated within the 100 most prevalent clones. Clones were defined as Susac-specific when absent from the healthy and MS cohorts, from roughly 1,100 published viral clones and from other ImmuneACCESS disease sequences. TCRdb trimmed public reads at Q25 via fastp, called clones via MiXCR and kept in-frame beta chains. CDR3 protein sequences are deduplicated, and each keeps its most common genes and DNA. The V and J calls here are based on TCRdb, not the publication. This sample is represented by around 300,000 distinct CDR3 sequences; approximately 91% of them were singletons. The ten largest clones capture under 0.2% of the sample.

CDR1 GTSNPN and CDR2 SVGIG were looked up in the germline V gene (reference sequence). The CDR3 sequence holds 13 residues, the cysteine and phenylalanine included. This entry keeps only the CDR3 DNA: 39 bases, framed from base 1. V and J are trimmed by 5 bases and 7 bases, and the gene matches miss 5 bases of the junction. Broad study findings and their caveats: The TCR sequencing and HLA analysis was acknowledged to have included a relatively small number of individuals.

High-throughput TCR beta sequencing profiled peripheral blood CD8+ and CD4+ T cells from healthy donors, Susac syndrome patients and multiple sclerosis patients. The multiple sclerosis controls were treatment-naive patients whose relapsing-remitting disease, either stable or active, fulfilled the revised McDonald criteria. CD8+ TEMRA cells were enriched by FACS, while bulk CD8+ and CD4+ T cells were purified by magnetic negative isolation. Blood was drawn into EDTA tubes, processed within 24 hours, and PBMCs were isolated by density gradient centrifugation. PBMCs intended for TCR sequencing were frozen in liquid nitrogen and were later thawed in a 37 degrees C water bath. Purity of sorted or isolated CD4+, CD8+ and CD8+ TEMRA cells was at least 90%.

Here the chain combines TRBV30 and TRBJ2-1, with 10 middle bases fitting TRBD2. The sequence came from a human donor with multiple sclerosis. The sequencing input was CD8+ T cells from PBMCs. CDR3 loop: CAWASGGANEQFF. The nucleotides are TGTGCCTGGGCTAGCGGGGGTGCGAATGAGCAGTTCTTC.